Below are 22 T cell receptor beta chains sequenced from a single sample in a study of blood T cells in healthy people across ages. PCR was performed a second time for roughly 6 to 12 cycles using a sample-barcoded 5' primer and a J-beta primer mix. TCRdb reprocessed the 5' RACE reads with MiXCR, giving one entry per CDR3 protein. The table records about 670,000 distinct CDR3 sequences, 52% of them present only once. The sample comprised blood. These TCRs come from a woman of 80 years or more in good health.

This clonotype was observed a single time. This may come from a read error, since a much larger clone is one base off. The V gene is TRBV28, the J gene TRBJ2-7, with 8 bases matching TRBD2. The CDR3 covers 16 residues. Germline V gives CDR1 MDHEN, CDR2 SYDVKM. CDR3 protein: CVSTSGGRLPSYEQYF. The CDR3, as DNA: TGTGTCAGCACCTCGGGCGGGAGGCTACCTTCCTACGAGCAGTACTTC.

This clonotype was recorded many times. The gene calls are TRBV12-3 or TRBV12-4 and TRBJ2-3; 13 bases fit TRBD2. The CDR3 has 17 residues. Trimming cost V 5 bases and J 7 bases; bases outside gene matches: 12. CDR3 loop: CASSNPGTSGNWNTQYF. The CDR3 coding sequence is TGTGCCAGCAGTAACCCCGGGACTAGCGGGAATTGGAATACGCAGTATTTT.

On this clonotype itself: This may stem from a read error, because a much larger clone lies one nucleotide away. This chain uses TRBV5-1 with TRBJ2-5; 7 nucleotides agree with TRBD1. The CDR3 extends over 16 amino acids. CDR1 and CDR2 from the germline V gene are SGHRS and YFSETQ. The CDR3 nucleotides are TGCGCCAGCAGGGGTTTGACAGGGTCTGACCAAGAGACCCGGTACTTC. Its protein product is CASRGLTGSDQETRYF. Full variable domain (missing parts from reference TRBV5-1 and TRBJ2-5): KAGVTQTPRYLIKTRGQQVTLSCSPISGHRSVSWYQQTPGQGLQFLFEYFSETQRNKGNFPGRFSGRQFSNSRSEMNVSTLELGDSALYLCASRGLTGSDQETRYFGPGTRLLVL.

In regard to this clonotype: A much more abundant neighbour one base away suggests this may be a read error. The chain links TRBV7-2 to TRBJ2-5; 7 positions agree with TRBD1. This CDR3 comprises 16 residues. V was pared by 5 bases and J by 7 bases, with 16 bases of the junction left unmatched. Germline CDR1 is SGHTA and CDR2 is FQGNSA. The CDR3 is CASSPSLTGNGRTQYF. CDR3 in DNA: TGTGCCAGCAGCCCATCTTTGACAGGGAACGGAAGGACCCAGTACTTC.

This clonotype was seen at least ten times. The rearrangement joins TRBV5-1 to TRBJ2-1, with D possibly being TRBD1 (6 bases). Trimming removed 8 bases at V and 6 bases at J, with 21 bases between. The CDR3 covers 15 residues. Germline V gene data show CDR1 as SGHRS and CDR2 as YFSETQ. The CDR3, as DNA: TGCGCCAGTTCTCAGGACAGCCTAGGAGGCAATGAGCAGTTCTTC. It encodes CASSQDSLGGNEQFF.

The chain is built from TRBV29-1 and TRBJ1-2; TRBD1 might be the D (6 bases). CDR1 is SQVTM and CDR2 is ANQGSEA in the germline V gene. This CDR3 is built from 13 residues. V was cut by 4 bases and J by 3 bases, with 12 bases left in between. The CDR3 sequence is CSVGVGAYYGYTF. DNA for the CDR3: TGCAGCGTTGGCGTGGGGGCTTACTATGGCTACACCTTC.

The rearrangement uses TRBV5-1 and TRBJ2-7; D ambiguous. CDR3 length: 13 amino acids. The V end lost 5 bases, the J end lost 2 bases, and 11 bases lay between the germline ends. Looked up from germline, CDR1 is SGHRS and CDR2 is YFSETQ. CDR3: CASSYASPYEQYF. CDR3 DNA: TGCGCCAGCAGTTATGCATCTCCCTACGAGCAGTACTTC. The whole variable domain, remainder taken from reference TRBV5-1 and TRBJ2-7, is KAGVTQTPRYLIKTRGQQVTLSCSPISGHRSVSWYQQTPGQGLQFLFEYFSETQRNKGNFPGRFSGRQFSNSRSEMNVSTLELGDSALYLCASSYASPYEQYFGPGTRLTVT.

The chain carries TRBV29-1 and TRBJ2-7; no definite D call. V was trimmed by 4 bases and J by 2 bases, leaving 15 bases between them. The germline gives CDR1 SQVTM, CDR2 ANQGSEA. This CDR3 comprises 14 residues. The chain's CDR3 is CSVVGPDSPYEQYF. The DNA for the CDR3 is TGCAGCGTTGTGGGCCCTGACTCGCCCTACGAGCAGTACTTC.

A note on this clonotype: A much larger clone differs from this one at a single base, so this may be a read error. The CDR3 is CASSLADGVYQETQYF. The CDR3 bases are TGTGCCAGCAGCTTAGCTGATGGCGTGTACCAAGAGACCCAGTACTTC. The gene calls are TRBV7-9 and TRBJ2-5; D gene unclear. CDR1 and CDR2 from the germline V gene are SEHNR and FQNEAQ (reference sequence). The CDR3 is 16 amino acids. V gave up 0 bases and J gave up 0 bases, with 11 bases separating them. The entire variable domain, with the rest obtained from reference TRBV7-9 and TRBJ2-5, is as follows: DTGVSQNPRHKITKRGQNVTFRCDPISEHNRLYWYRQTLGQGPEFLTYFQNEAQLEKSRLLSDRFSAERPKGSFSTLEIQRTEQGDSAMYLCASSLADGVYQETQYFGPGTRLLVL.

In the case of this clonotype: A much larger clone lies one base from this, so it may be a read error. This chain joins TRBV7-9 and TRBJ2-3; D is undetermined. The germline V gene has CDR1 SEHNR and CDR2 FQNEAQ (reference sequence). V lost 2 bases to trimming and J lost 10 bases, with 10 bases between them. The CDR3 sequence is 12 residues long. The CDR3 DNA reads TGTGCCAGCAGCTTACACGTGGATGCGCAGTATTTT. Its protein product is CASSLHVDAQYF.

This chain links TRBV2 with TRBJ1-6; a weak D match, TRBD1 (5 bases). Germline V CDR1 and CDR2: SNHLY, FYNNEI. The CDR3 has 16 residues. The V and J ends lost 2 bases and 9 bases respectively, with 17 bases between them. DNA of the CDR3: TGTGCCAGCAGTGAAAGAGAGGTGTCAGGGTCTTCACCCCTCCACTTT. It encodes CASSEREVSGSSPLHF. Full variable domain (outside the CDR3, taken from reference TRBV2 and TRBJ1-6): EPEVTQTPSHQVTQMGQEVILRCVPISNHLYFYWYRQILGQKVEFLVSFYNNEISEKSEIFDDQFSVERPDGSNFTLKIRSTKLEDSAMYFCASSEREVSGSSPLHFGNGTRLTVT.

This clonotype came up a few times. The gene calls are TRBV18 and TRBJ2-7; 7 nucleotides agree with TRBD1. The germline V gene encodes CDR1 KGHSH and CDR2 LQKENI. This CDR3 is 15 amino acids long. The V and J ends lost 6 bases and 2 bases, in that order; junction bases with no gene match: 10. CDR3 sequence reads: CASSLGTANTYEQYF. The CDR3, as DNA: TGTGCCAGCTCTCTTGGGACAGCAAATACCTACGAGCAGTACTTC.

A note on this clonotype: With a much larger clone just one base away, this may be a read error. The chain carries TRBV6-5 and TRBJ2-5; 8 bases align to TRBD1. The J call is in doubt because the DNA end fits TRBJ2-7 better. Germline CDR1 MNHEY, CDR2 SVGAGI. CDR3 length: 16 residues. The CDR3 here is CASSYSQDREVYEQYF. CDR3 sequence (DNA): TGTGCCAGCAGTTACTCCCAGGACAGGGAGGTCTACGAGCAGTACTTC.

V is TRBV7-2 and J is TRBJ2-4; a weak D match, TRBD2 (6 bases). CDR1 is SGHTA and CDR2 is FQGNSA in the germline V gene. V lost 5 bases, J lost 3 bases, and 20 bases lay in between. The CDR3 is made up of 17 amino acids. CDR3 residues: CASSPKGGGGVKNIQYF. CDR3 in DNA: TGTGCCAGCAGCCCAAAAGGAGGCGGAGGGGTCAAAAACATTCAGTACTTC.

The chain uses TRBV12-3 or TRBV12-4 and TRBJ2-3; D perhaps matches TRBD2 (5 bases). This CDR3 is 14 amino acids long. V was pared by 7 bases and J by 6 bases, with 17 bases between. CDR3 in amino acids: CASKIRRIFDTQYF. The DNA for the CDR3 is TGTGCCAGCAAAATCAGGAGGATCTTTGATACGCAGTATTTT.

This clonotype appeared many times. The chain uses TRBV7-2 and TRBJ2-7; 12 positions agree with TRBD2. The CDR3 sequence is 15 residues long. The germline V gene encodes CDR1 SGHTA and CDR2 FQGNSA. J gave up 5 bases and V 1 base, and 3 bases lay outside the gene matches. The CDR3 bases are TGTGCCAGCAGCTTAGATTGGACTAGCGGGAACGAGCAGTACTTC. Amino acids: CASSLDWTSGNEQYF.

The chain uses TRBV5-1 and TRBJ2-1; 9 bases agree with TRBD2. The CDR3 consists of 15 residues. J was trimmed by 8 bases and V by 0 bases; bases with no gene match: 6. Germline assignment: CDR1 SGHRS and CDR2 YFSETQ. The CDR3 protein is CASSLDGTSFYEQFF. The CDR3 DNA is TGCGCCAGCAGCTTGGACGGGACTAGCTTTTATGAGCAGTTCTTC.

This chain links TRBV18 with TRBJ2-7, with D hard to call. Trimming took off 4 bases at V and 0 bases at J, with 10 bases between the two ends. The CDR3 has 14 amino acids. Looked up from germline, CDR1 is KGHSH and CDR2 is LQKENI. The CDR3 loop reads CASSQQQSSYEQYF. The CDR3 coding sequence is TGTGCCAGCTCACAACAGCAGAGCTCCTACGAGCAGTACTTC.

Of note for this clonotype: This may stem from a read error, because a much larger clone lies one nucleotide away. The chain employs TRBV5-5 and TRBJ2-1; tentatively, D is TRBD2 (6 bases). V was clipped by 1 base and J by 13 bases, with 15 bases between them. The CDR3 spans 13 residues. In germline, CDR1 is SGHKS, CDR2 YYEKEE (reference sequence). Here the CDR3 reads CASSLLGRQNQFF. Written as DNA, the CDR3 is TGTGCCAGCAGCTTGCTGGGGAGGCAGAACCAGTTCTTC.

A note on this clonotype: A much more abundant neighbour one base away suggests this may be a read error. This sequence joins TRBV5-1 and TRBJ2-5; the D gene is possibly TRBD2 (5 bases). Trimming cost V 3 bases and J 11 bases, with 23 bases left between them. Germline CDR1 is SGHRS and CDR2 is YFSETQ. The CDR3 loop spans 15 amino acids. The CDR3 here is CASSWAGGAYNEQYF. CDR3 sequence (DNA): TGCGCCAGCAGCTGGGCGGGCGGAGCTTACAATGAGCAGTACTTC.

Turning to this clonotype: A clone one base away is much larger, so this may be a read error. Here the CDR3 DNA reads TGTGCCAGCAGGGAAAGGGGGTCCTACAATGAGCAGTACTTC. Amino acids: CASRERGSYNEQYF. V is TRBV7-2 and J is TRBJ2-5, with D tentatively TRBD1 (6 bases). This CDR3 has 14 amino acids. V lost 6 bases to trimming and J lost 11 bases, with 22 bases between them. Germline V gene data show CDR1 as SGHTA and CDR2 as FQGNSA.

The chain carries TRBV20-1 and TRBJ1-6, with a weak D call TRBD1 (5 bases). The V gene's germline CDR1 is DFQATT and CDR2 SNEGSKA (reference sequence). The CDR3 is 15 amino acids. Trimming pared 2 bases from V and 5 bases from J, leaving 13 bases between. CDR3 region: CSARPTAPHNSPLHF. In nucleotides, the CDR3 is TGCAGTGCTAGACCGACAGCACCCCATAATTCACCCCTCCACTTT.